A selection of T cell receptor beta chains follows, all from one sample in a study of cytomegalovirus exposure and HLA in healthy donors. Here immunoSEQ multiplex PCR was the method, and the copy in TCRdb shows in-frame clones only, minus some. The sample shows 170,000 or so clones, around 75% of them seen only once. Material for sequencing was PBMCs. The source is a male donor in good health and CMV-seronegative. Each CDR3 is given without its conserved first and last residue. Clone size, where shown, is once, few, many, or a class for clones that have expanded.

j_call	v_call	clone_size	cdr3_aa
TRBJ2-3	TRBV4-1	NA	ASSQEGGDTQY
TRBJ1-6	TRBV6-5	NA	ASSYDGGTYNSPLH
TRBJ2-2	TRBV10-3	NA	AISGPSGTSGRNTGELF
TRBJ1-2	TRBV9	once	ASSAAGREIYGYT
TRBJ2-7	TRBV12-5	few	ASGLVHETPPTYEQY
TRBJ2-1	TRBV9	NA	ASSVPAGPYNEQF
TRBJ1-5	TRBV6-5	once	ASSPGEGNQPQH
TRBJ1-1	TRBV6-6	NA	ASSYSGGFGTEAF
TRBJ2-3	TRBV30	few	AWSVHRDTQY
TRBJ2-1	TRBV7-9	NA	ASSPRLAGVREQF
TRBJ2-1	TRBV28	NA	ASRRLAGGGYNEQF
TRBJ2-1	TRBV9	NA	ASSVGGAGGNNEQF
TRBJ1-1	TRBV19	NA	AIQGAQGTEAF
TRBJ2-7	TRBV15	NA	ATSIPGTGSPLDEQY
TRBJ2-1	TRBV10-3	NA	AISESLGGEQF
TRBJ2-1	TRBV27	NA	ASSFLRELDNEQF
TRBJ1-4	TRBV28	NA	ASSKTGTGARKLF
TRBJ2-1	TRBV5-1	NA	ASSFSQGDNEQF
TRBJ2-1	TRBV28	NA	ASSLRGSYNEQF
TRBJ2-2	TRBV9	NA	ASSPTVTQNTGELF
TRBJ2-4	TRBV29-1	NA	SVPGRANYIQY
TRBJ1-2	TRBV30	NA	AWSLTNRGRRGGYT
TRBJ2-4	TRBV7-8	few	ASSGPDRGALKKNIQY
TRBJ1-1	TRBV7-2	NA	ASSLAGGAGTEAF
TRBJ2-1	TRBV25-1	NA	ASSEGRSRGQF
TRBJ1-5	TRBV2	NA	ASRGTGQPQH
TRBJ1-1	TRBV5-1	NA	ASSPSGTMDTEAF
TRBJ1-5	TRBV28	few	ASSLWWRDRNQPQH
TRBJ1-3	TRBV7-8	NA	ASSLVTSGNTIY
TRBJ1-1	TRBV6-4	NA	ASSAEGNTEAF
TRBJ2-7	TRBV7-9	NA	ASSFIQGVSYEQY
TRBJ2-7	TRBV28	NA	ASSQGLASSYEQY
TRBJ1-2	TRBV6-1	NA	ASSDFLGQDSNYGYT
TRBJ2-7	TRBV7-8	few	ASSLGLAGGSSYEQY
TRBJ1-2	TRBV6-1	NA	ASTGDEVGYT
TRBJ2-1	TRBV7-2	NA	ASRRDQGIEQF
TRBJ1-2	TRBV20-1	NA	SASDSYGYT
TRBJ1-4	TRBV19	NA	ASTAGIIPNEKLF
TRBJ2-1	TRBV1	once	TSSPPGGANYNEQF
TRBJ1-1	TRBV4-3	NA	ASSRDRGITEAF
TRBJ1-1	TRBV6-5	NA	ASSYSNGNTEAF